This note documents a single T cell receptor (beta chain) sequence. Its antigen is unidentified. These data originate in a study of shared clonotypes between healthy human individuals. Across the study: Donor ages ranged 18 to 49 years: a couple of women, a few men. Broader study findings: An anticipated effect of sequencing depth on clonotype sharing among donors was recognized.

Sequencing of unsorted PBMC DNA was carried out using ten immunoSEQ deep assay plates. Here immunoSEQ multiplex PCR was the method, and the copy in TCRdb shows in-frame clones only, minus some. Altogether about half a million clones are present, about four fifths being singletons, with the ten largest covering over 10%. Caucasian adults living in Nashville, Tennessee, provided all samples. The sequencing sample was made of PBMCs. The source is a woman in her thirties or forties in good health. Some clones in this sample may be carry-over from other donors' samples.

The DNA of the CDR3 is TGCGCCAGCAGCTTGGGAATAGCGGGAGCCTACGAGCAGTACTTC. Protein: CASSLGIAGAYEQYF. The genes are TRBV5-1 and TRBJ2-7; 9 positions agree with TRBD2. J lost 2 bases, V lost 0 bases, and 3 bases had no gene match. The germline gives CDR1 SGHRS, CDR2 YFSETQ. The CDR3 is made up of 15 amino acids.